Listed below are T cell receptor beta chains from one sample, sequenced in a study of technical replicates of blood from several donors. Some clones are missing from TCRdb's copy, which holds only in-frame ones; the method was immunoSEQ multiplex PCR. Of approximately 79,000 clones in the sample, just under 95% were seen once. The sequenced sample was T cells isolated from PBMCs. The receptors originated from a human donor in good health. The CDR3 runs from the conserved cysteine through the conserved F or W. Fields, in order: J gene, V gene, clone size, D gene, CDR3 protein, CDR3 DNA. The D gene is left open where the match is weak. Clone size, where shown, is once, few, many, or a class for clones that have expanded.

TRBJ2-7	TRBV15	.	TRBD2	CATSRAGTSYEQYF	TGTGCCACCAGCAGAGCCGGGACTAGCTACGAGCAGTACTTC
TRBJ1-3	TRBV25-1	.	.	CASSRGGTIYF	TGTGCCAGCAGCCGCGGGGGCACCATATATTTT
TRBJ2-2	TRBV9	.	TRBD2	CASSHSTSGRAPNTGELFF	TGTGCCAGCAGTCACTCGACTAGCGGGAGGGCCCCGAACACCGGGGAGCTGTTTTTT
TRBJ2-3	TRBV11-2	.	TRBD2	CASSSGTSGRTDTQYF	TGTGCCAGCAGTTCAGGGACTAGCGGGCGCACAGATACGCAGTATTTT
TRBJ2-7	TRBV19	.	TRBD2	CASSISLGTSGMTYEQYF	TGTGCCAGTAGTATTAGTCTTGGGACTAGCGGGATGACCTACGAGCAGTACTTC
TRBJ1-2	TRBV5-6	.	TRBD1	CASRRTGGGYTF	TGTGCCAGCAGGCGGACAGGGGGTGGCTACACCTTC
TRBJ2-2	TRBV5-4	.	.	CASSLGAFNTGELFF	TGTGCCAGCAGCTTGGGGGCCTTCAACACCGGGGAGCTGTTTTTT
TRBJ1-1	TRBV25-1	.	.	CASSEGYTEAFF	TGTGCCAGCAGTGAAGGCTACACTGAAGCTTTCTTT
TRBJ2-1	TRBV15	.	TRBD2	CATRHHGTSGRSPYNEQFF	TGTGCCACCAGACATCACGGGACTAGCGGGAGGAGCCCATACAATGAGCAGTTCTTC
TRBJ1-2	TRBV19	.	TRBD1	CASIGDRNDYGYTF	TGTGCCAGTATTGGGGACAGAAACGACTATGGCTACACCTTC
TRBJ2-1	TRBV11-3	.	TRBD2	CASSPRTSGHFNEQFF	TGTGCCAGCAGTCCAAGGACTAGCGGGCACTTCAATGAGCAGTTCTTC
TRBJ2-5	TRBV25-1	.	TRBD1	CASSGWDSQETQYF	TGTGCCAGCAGTGGATGGGACAGCCAAGAGACCCAGTACTTC
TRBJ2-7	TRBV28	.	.	CASSLGPGHPSEQYF	TGTGCCAGCAGTTTAGGACCGGGACACCCCTCCGAGCAGTACTTC
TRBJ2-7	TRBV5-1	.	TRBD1	CASSLAGQFIYEQYF	TGCGCCAGCAGCTTGGCGGGACAGTTCATCTACGAGCAGTACTTC
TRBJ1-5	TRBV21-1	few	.	CASSNYYRDSVQPQHF	TGTGCCAGCAGCAATTATTACAGGGATTCTGTACAGCCCCAGCATTTT
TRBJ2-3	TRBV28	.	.	CASCPGVPGTDTQYF	TGTGCCAGCTGCCCCGGGGTACCGGGGACAGATACGCAGTATTTT
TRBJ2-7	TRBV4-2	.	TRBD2	CASSQAWGLTYEQYF	TGTGCCAGCAGCCAAGCTTGGGGACTAACCTACGAGCAGTACTTC
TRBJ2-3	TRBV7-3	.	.	CASSSVYGDTQYF	TGTGCCAGCAGCTCTGTCTACGGAGATACGCAGTATTTT
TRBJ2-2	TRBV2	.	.	CASIGRGTGELFF	TGTGCCAGCATCGGTCGGGGCACCGGGGAGCTGTTTTTT